This T cell receptor beta chain was obtained from a study of shared clonotypes between healthy human individuals. Study-wide results and caveats: It was anticipated that sequencing depth would influence how many clonotypes donors shared. Clonotypes that were shared across a few donors made up around 5.5% of naive CD4 clonotypes.

With respect to this clone: Its cognate antigen is unknown. Other DNA sequences in this specimen translate into the identical CDR3.

The V and J ends lost 5 bases and 0 bases respectively, with 13 bases between them. Germline V gives CDR1 MDHEN, CDR2 SYDVKM. The CDR3 sequence is 15 residues long. Terminally differentiated effector memory CD45RA+ cells were excluded by CCR7 positive selection of CD45RO-negative cells. Using immunoSEQ multiplex PCR, the repertoire was profiled, and TCRdb retains in-frame clones only, with some absent. The profile shows roughly 600,000 clones, 95% to 98% of them singletons. The sequence was collected from a man in his thirties or forties in good health. Material for sequencing was naive CD8+ T cells sorted from blood. The rearrangement links TRBV28 to TRBJ2-5; D perhaps matches TRBD2 (5 bases). The CDR3 DNA sequence: TGTGCCAGCAGTCCCCTAGGCGGGTACCAAGAGACCCAGTACTTC. This translates into CASSPLGGYQETQYF.